This record concerns one TCR beta chain sequence. This specimen comes from a study of shared T cell receptors in the human thymus. Produced via immunoSEQ multiplex PCR; TCRdb's table is partial and in-frame only. Of over 350,000 clones in the sample, over 90% were seen once. Sequencing input: thymocytes. This receptor was obtained from a human donor.

The CDR3 nucleotides are TGTGCCAGAAGCTTAGTAGGGGGAGCGGGGCCCTACGAGCAGTACTTC. Its translation is CARSLVGGAGPYEQYF. This chain uses TRBV7-5 with TRBJ2-7; the table calls TRBD2, which could not be checked here. TRBV7-5 is marked as a pseudogene. This CDR3 region has 16 residues.